These 27 T cell receptor beta chains originate from one sample sequenced in a study of monozygotic twins with cystic fibrosis. TCRdb keeps only in-frame clones here, not all; method: immunoSEQ multiplex PCR. The data show 11,000 to 15,000 clones, about 98% seen once. The specimen sequenced was blood. Source of these receptors: a girl aged 2-10 years with cystic fibrosis.

This rearrangement joins TRBV18 to TRBJ1-2; D might be TRBD1 (5 bases). The germline gives CDR1 KGHSH, CDR2 LQKENI. The CDR3 is 14 amino acids. V gave up 4 bases and J gave up 4 bases, with 13 bases separating them. This CDR3 is CASSLSTDPYGYTF. The CDR3 DNA reads TGTGCCAGCTCACTCTCGACAGATCCCTATGGCTACACCTTC.

The CDR3 protein is CSARGSTEAFF. The CDR3 region has the DNA TGCAGTGCTAGGGGGTCCACTGAAGCTTTCTTT. V gene TRBV20-1 combines with J gene TRBJ1-1; D is undetermined. The CDR3 contains 11 residues. CDR1 DFQATT and CDR2 SNEGSKA come from the germline V gene (reference sequence). Trimming stripped 3 bases from V and 4 bases from J, with 6 bases between.

The rearrangement links TRBV13 to TRBJ2-7, with unresolved D. Between the trimmed V and J ends, which lost 0 bases and 3 bases, there was a span of 9 bases. From germline, CDR1 is PRHDT and CDR2 FYEKMQ (reference sequence). The CDR3 extends over 14 amino acids. The CDR3 DNA sequence: TGTGCCAGCAGCTTAGGCGATGGGGACTACGAGCAGTACTTC. This codes for CASSLGDGDYEQYF.

V usage is TRBV4-2 and J usage is TRBJ2-7, with 7 bases identical to TRBD2. This CDR3 has 17 amino acids. V gave up 3 bases and J gave up 0 bases; unmatched junction bases: 11. From germline, CDR1 is LGHNA and CDR2 YNFKEQ. The CDR3 region is CASSQVGGLDRSYEQYF. The CDR3 DNA is TGTGCCAGCAGCCAGGTGGGAGGGCTAGACCGCTCCTACGAGCAGTACTTC.

The chain employs TRBV27 and TRBJ1-1; D call uncertain. The CDR3 totals 15 residues. Trimming took 4 bases from V and 3 from J, leaving 15 bases between them. Germline V gene data show CDR1 as MNHEY and CDR2 as SMNVEV (reference sequence). CDR3 protein: CASSSSLNGDTEAFF. CDR3 nucleotide sequence: TGTGCCAGCAGTTCAAGCCTTAATGGGGACACTGAAGCTTTCTTT.

CDR3 DNA: TGTGCCAGCAGCTTACCCTTGCGGGAGAACACTGAAGCTTTCTTT. Translating it yields CASSLPLRENTEAFF. The V and J genes are TRBV7-9 and TRBJ1-1; no clear D. The length of the CDR3 is 15 residues. Trimming shortened V by 2 bases and J by 1 base, and 11 bases separated the two germline ends. Germline V CDR1 and CDR2: SEHNR, FQNEAQ (reference sequence).

This chain uses TRBV4-1 with TRBJ2-1; 9 bases match TRBD2. The V gene's germline CDR1 is MGHRA and CDR2 YSYEKL. The CDR3 runs to 16 residues. After removal of 3 bases from V and 1 base from J, the junction contained 4 bases not matched to a gene. The CDR3 sequence is CASSHRSGSSYNEQFF. For the CDR3, the DNA is TGCGCCAGCAGCCACCGTAGCGGGAGTTCCTACAATGAGCAGTTCTTC.

V is TRBV7-2 and J is TRBJ2-6; no firm D call. The CDR3 runs to 15 residues. V was clipped by 5 bases and J by 3 bases, with 11 bases between them. CDR1 SGHTA and CDR2 FQGNSA come from the germline V gene. CDR3 region: CASSPWMGGANVLTF. The CDR3 DNA reads as TGTGCCAGCAGCCCTTGGATGGGTGGGGCCAACGTCCTGACTTTC.

The J gene is TRBJ2-1, the V gene TRBV4-1, with TRBD2 matching 8 bases. Germline values: CDR1 MGHRA, CDR2 YSYEKL. Losses at the gene ends were 0 bases for V and 6 bases for J; bases not matched to a gene: 7. The CDR3 has 16 residues. The chain's CDR3 is CASSQDPGRAANEQFF. CDR3 bases: TGCGCCAGCAGCCAAGATCCCGGGAGGGCCGCCAATGAGCAGTTCTTC.

CDR3 residues: CASSPTGLAGGETQYF. The CDR3 DNA is TGCGCCAGCAGCCCTACGGGACTAGCGGGGGGAGAGACCCAGTACTTC. V gene TRBV5-1 combines with J gene TRBJ2-5; 15 nucleotides agree with TRBD2. The CDR3 runs 16 residues. The germline CDR1 and CDR2 sequences are SGHRS and YFSETQ. V was clipped by 4 bases and J by 4 bases; unmatched bases: 5.

The chain uses TRBV29-1 and TRBJ2-1, with 7 bases aligning to TRBD2. Germline loops: CDR1 SQVTM, CDR2 ANQGSEA. The CDR3 has 13 amino acids. The trim removed 8 bases at V and 4 bases at J, leaving 8 bases unmatched. The CDR3 sequence is CSHGGGAYNEQFF. The CDR3 region has the DNA TGCAGCCACGGCGGGGGAGCGTACAATGAGCAGTTCTTC.

This clone was counted only a few times. This chain joins TRBV11-2 and TRBJ2-1; 7 bases match TRBD2. The CDR3 consists of 14 residues. After removal of 2 bases from V and 9 bases from J, the junction contained 7 bases not matched to a gene. Germline V gene sequence: CDR1 SGHAT, CDR2 FQNNGV. The CDR3 is CASSLHRDYPEQFF. The DNA of the CDR3 is TGTGCCAGCAGCTTACACCGGGACTACCCTGAGCAGTTCTTC.

This clone was seen once. The chain recombines TRBV30 with TRBJ2-7; D may correspond to TRBD1 or TRBD2 (6 bases each). The CDR3 totals 16 residues. Trimming pared 0 bases from V and 0 bases from J, leaving 15 bases between. CDR1 and CDR2 from the germline V gene are GTSNPN and SVGIG (reference sequence). The CDR3 loop reads CAWSVRGGFRSYEQYF. In DNA form, the CDR3 reads TGTGCCTGGAGTGTACGAGGGGGGTTCCGCTCCTACGAGCAGTACTTC.

This clone showed up just once. This chain links TRBV30 with TRBJ2-7; D unresolved. The CDR3 spans 12 residues. Trimming took 0 bases from V and 7 from J, leaving 10 bases between them. Germline V gene data show CDR1 as GTSNPN and CDR2 as SVGIG (reference sequence). CDR3 sequence (DNA): TGTGCCTGGAGTGTAGACCTGGGAGAGCAGTACTTC. It specifies CAWSVDLGEQYF.

This clone occurred once. The genes are TRBV1 and TRBJ2-7; TRBD2 is the table's D call and was not checked against the DNA. TRBV1 constitutes a pseudogene. The CDR3 has 15 amino acids. CDR3 sequence: CTSSQEGSGRYEQYF. CDR3 nucleotide sequence: TGCACCAGCAGCCAAGAGGGTAGCGGGAGGTACGAGCAGTACTTC.

The count of this clone is one. The chain links TRBV6-1 to TRBJ2-7; no clear D. V lost 1 base to trimming and J lost 1 base, with 11 bases between them. Germline V gene lookup returns CDR1 MNHNS and CDR2 SASEGT. The CDR3 runs 15 residues. CDR3 loop: CASSEGLEPSYEQYF. The CDR3, as DNA: TGTGCCAGCAGTGAAGGTTTGGAACCGTCCTACGAGCAGTACTTC.

The chain joins TRBV9 to TRBJ1-2; D uncertain. V was cut by 3 bases and J by 4 bases, with 7 bases left in between. This CDR3 is built from 12 residues. Germline assignment: CDR1 SGDLS and CDR2 YYNGEE. The CDR3, as DNA: TGTGCCAGCAGCGAACAGTTCTATGGCTACACCTTC. Translation: CASSEQFYGYTF.

This chain uses TRBV2 with TRBJ1-4, with TRBD1 identical over 8 bases. This CDR3 contains 15 residues. V shed 2 bases, J shed 6 bases, and the junction held 5 bases outside the gene matches. Germline CDR1 is SNHLY and CDR2 is FYNNEI. The CDR3 protein is CASSELDRVDEKLFF. In DNA form, the CDR3 reads TGTGCCAGCAGTGAATTGGACAGGGTAGATGAAAAACTGTTTTTT.

The genes are TRBV5-6 and TRBJ1-1; TRBD1 matches at 8 bases. Germline V gives CDR1 SGHDT, CDR2 YYEEEE. The CDR3 has 14 residues. V lost 1 base and J lost 7; bases outside the gene matches: 6. CDR3 loop: CASSLPGGFVEAFF. CDR3 nucleotides: TGTGCCAGCAGCTTGCCAGGGGGCTTTGTTGAAGCTTTCTTT.

The gene calls are TRBV6-5 and TRBJ2-3; the match to TRBD2 covers 9 bases. V dropped 2 bases and J dropped 5; count of bases not matched to a gene: 5. CDR1 MNHEY and CDR2 SVGAGI come from the germline V gene. The length of the CDR3 is 15 residues. The CDR3 is CASSYEGTSLDTQYF. CDR3 nucleotides: TGTGCCAGCAGTTACGAGGGGACTAGCCTAGATACGCAGTATTTT.

The chain uses TRBV28 and TRBJ2-3, with 8 bases lining up with TRBD1. Germline CDR1 is MDHEN and CDR2 is SYDVKM. This CDR3 is built from 16 residues. The junction had 14 bases not matched to a gene; V was cut back by 8 bases and J by 4 bases. CDR3: CASGISGTGKADTQYF. The CDR3 DNA sequence: TGTGCCAGCGGAATATCCGGGACAGGAAAGGCAGATACGCAGTATTTT.

The chain has TRBV4-1 and TRBJ1-4; perhaps TRBD1 as D (5 bases). Germline values: CDR1 MGHRA, CDR2 YSYEKL. Deletions cut 1 base from V and 14 bases from J, with 11 bases between. The CDR3 has 12 residues. CDR3 bases: TGCGCCAGCAGCCAAGGACAGCGGCGGCTGTTTTTT. It specifies CASSQGQRRLFF.

The chain is built from TRBV25-1 and TRBJ2-7, with TRBD2 matching over 7 bases. The germline V gene encodes CDR1 MGHDK and CDR2 SYGVNS. V lost 10 bases, J lost 6 bases, and 15 bases stayed unmatched. This CDR3 is built from 14 residues. The CDR3 DNA follows: TGTGCCACCCTTGGGAGCGGGAACGGAGGCGAGCAGTACTTC. The encoded protein is CATLGSGNGGEQYF.

The chain employs TRBV4-1 and TRBJ1-3; D may be TRBD1 (5 bases). The germline V gene encodes CDR1 MGHRA and CDR2 YSYEKL. There are 16 residues in the CDR3. The V end lost 6 bases, the J end lost 0 bases, and 15 bases lay between the germline ends. In DNA, the CDR3 is TGCGCCAGCAGATTAACAACAGGTATCTCTGGAAACACCATATATTTT. Translating gives CASRLTTGISGNTIYF.

J is TRBJ1-4 and V is TRBV6-1, with 7 bases lining up with TRBD1. Germline V gives CDR1 MNHNS, CDR2 SASEGT. This CDR3 region has 18 residues. V lost 0 bases to trimming and J lost 4 bases; unmatched junction nucleotides: 11. The CDR3, as DNA: TGTGCCAGCAGTGAAGCCGCCCCGGGACAGCTCTATAATGAAAAACTGTTTTTT. Its protein product is CASSEAAPGQLYNEKLFF.

CDR3 DNA: TGTGCCAGCAGCCAAGGACTACTGAACACTGAAGCTTTCTTT. It translates to CASSQGLLNTEAFF. This sequence joins TRBV4-2 and TRBJ1-1; D unclear. The V end was cut by 1 base, the J end by 0 bases, with 6 bases between. This CDR3 has 14 residues. Per germline, CDR1 LGHNA and CDR2 YNFKEQ.

The chain joins TRBV27 to TRBJ2-7, with 10 bases matching TRBD1. After removal of 2 bases from V and 6 bases from J, the junction contained 4 bases not matched to a gene. The CDR3 length is 14 residues. CDR1 is MNHEY and CDR2 is SMNVEV in the germline V gene (reference sequence). This CDR3 reads CASSLRTGGSEQYF. For the CDR3, the DNA is TGTGCCAGCAGTTTAAGGACAGGGGGGAGCGAGCAGTACTTC.